Below, 25 T cell receptor beta chains from the same sample are listed, as sequenced in a study of CD8 T cells in ankylosing spondylitis. Study-level points and caveats: For ankylosing spondylitis blood, a TCR beta motif of under ten highly homologous variants appeared characteristic.

Antigens for these TCRs are unknown. One entry per CDR3 protein, called by TCRdb with MiXCR from the 5' RACE reads. The sample yields about 200,000 distinct CDR3 sequences, 5.5% to 7.5% seen once. Sequenced: blood, either unsorted or a sorted T cell fraction (not recorded which). All receptors come from a male donor with ankylosing spondylitis.

This clonotype showed up many times. The CDR3, as DNA: TGTGCCAGCAGCCGTTTAGGTTACAATGAGCAGTTCTTC. Its protein is CASSRLGYNEQFF. This chain joins TRBV7-9 and TRBJ2-1; no clear D. V lost 5 bases to trimming and J lost 4 bases, with 9 bases between them. This CDR3 is built from 13 residues. CDR1 SEHNR and CDR2 FQNEAQ come from the germline V gene (reference sequence).

Many counts were recorded for this clonotype. This chain uses TRBV5-1 with TRBJ1-2; D perhaps matches TRBD1 (5 bases). There are 12 residues in the CDR3. CDR1 and CDR2 from the germline V gene are SGHRS and YFSETQ. V gave up 3 bases and J gave up 6 bases, with 9 bases separating them. CDR3 in amino acids: CASSSGGDGYTF. As DNA, the CDR3 is TGCGCCAGCAGCTCCGGGGGGGATGGCTACACCTTC.

The chain recombines TRBV9 with TRBJ2-1; TRBD1 matches at 7 bases. The germline gives CDR1 SGDLS, CDR2 YYNGEE. The CDR3 has 16 amino acids. The V and J ends lost 7 bases and 0 bases, in that order; junction bases with no gene match: 10. CDR3 nucleotide sequence: TGTGCCAGCCGACAGGGCCCCCTGGGCTCCTACAATGAGCAGTTCTTC. It encodes CASRQGPLGSYNEQFF.

This clonotype was found many times. The gene calls are TRBV5-5 and TRBJ1-1; D is ambiguous. V lost 0 bases, J lost 3 bases, and 12 bases lay in between. CDR3 length equals 15 residues. Germline V gene data show CDR1 as SGHKS and CDR2 as YYEKEE (reference sequence). The CDR3 spells CASSLEYGLYTEAFF. CDR3 DNA: TGTGCCAGCAGCTTGGAGTATGGGCTATACACTGAAGCTTTCTTT.

This clonotype was counted ten times or more. This sequence joins TRBV29-1 and TRBJ1-2; 7 bases match TRBD1. The CDR3 consists of 14 residues. V lost 1 base to trimming and J lost 3 bases; unmatched junction nucleotides: 5. Germline CDR1 is SQVTM and CDR2 is ANQGSEA. The CDR3 here is CSVEGGTEDYGYTF. CDR3 coding DNA: TGCAGCGTTGAAGGTGGGACAGAAGACTATGGCTACACCTTC.

Many counts were recorded for this clonotype. The chain joins TRBV2 to TRBJ1-6; D remains unclear. This CDR3 is built from 15 residues. Germline assignment: CDR1 SNHLY and CDR2 FYNNEI. The germline V and J ends were trimmed by 3 bases and 0 bases, with 6 bases remaining between them. DNA of the CDR3: TGTGCCAGCAGTGAGTGGAGCTCCTATAATTCACCCCTCCACTTT. Translating it yields CASSEWSSYNSPLHF.

Ten or more counts support this clonotype. The V and J genes are TRBV9 and TRBJ1-5; possible D gene TRBD1, 6 bases. CDR1 and CDR2 (germline): SGDLS, YYNGEE. The V end was cut by 4 bases, the J end by 1 base, with 12 bases between. The length of the CDR3 is 15 residues. The CDR3 bases are TGTGCCAGCAGCTCCGAAGGGGGAAGCAATCAGCCCCAGCATTTT. Translated: CASSSEGGSNQPQHF.

This clonotype has at least ten counts. The chain couples TRBV30 to TRBJ1-1, with D hard to call. This CDR3 has 13 amino acids. From germline, CDR1 is GTSNPN and CDR2 SVGIG (reference sequence). The V end lost 3 bases, the J end lost 2 bases, and 10 bases lay between the germline ends. The CDR3 nucleotides are TGTGCCTGGAGCCCCGGGAGCAACACTGAAGCTTTCTTT. This encodes CAWSPGSNTEAFF.

Many counts were recorded for this clonotype. This chain links TRBV6-2 or TRBV6-3 with TRBJ2-3; D is possibly TRBD1 or TRBD2 (6 bases each). Germline V CDR1 and CDR2: MNHEY, SVGEGT. The CDR3 is 15 amino acids. V was cut by 6 bases and J by 0 bases, with 13 bases left in between. For the CDR3, the DNA is TGTGCCAGCAGGGTAGGGGGGCGCAGCACAGATACGCAGTATTTT. Translated, it gives CASRVGGRSTDTQYF.

This clonotype has a count of ten or more. J is TRBJ2-1 and V is TRBV20-1; a possible D gene is TRBD2 (5 bases). The germline V gene encodes CDR1 DFQATT and CDR2 SNEGSKA (reference sequence). V was cut by 0 bases and J by 2 bases, with 11 bases left in between. There are 15 residues in the CDR3. The CDR3 here is CSAREAAYPYNEQFF. CDR3 bases: TGCAGTGCTAGAGAAGCGGCTTACCCCTACAATGAGCAGTTCTTC.

In this sample, this clonotype turned up many times. The rearrangement joins TRBV7-2 to TRBJ2-7; 7 bases match TRBD2. This CDR3 has 16 residues. Trimming removed 2 bases from V and 2 bases from J; junction bases left unmatched: 9. Germline V lookup: CDR1 SGHTA, CDR2 FQGNSA. CDR3: CASSLSAREIPYEQYF. The CDR3 region has the DNA TGTGCCAGCAGCTTATCGGCGCGGGAGATCCCCTACGAGCAGTACTTC. Full variable domain (rest looked up from reference TRBV7-2 and TRBJ2-7): GAGVSQSPSNKVTEKGKDVELRCDPISGHTALYWYRQSLGQGLEFLIYFQGNSAPDKSGLPSDRFSAERTGGSVSTLTIQRTQQEDSAVYLCASSLSAREIPYEQYFGPGTRLTVT.

This chain uses TRBV30 with TRBJ2-3; D unresolved. The CDR3 consists of 11 residues. Trimming took off 1 base at V and 8 bases at J, with 7 bases between the two ends. Germline V gene lookup returns CDR1 GTSNPN and CDR2 SVGIG (reference sequence). Written as DNA, the CDR3 is TGTGCCTGGAGTGGGGGAACTACGCAGTATTTT. As protein: CAWSGGTTQYF.

This clonotype was detected many times. The chain joins TRBV27 to TRBJ2-5; the match to TRBD1 covers 7 bases. Unmatched junction bases numbered 6, after V lost 3 bases and J lost 2 bases. The CDR3 is 15 amino acids. The V gene's germline CDR1 is MNHEY and CDR2 SMNVEV (reference sequence). This chain's CDR3 is CASSFGTEIQETQYF. CDR3 bases: TGTGCCAGCAGTTTCGGGACAGAAATACAAGAGACCCAGTACTTC.

This clonotype was seen ten or more times. The chain employs TRBV10-2 and TRBJ2-7; 8 bases are a match to TRBD1. There are 15 residues in the CDR3. CDR1 WSHSY and CDR2 SAAADI come from the germline V gene. The ends lost 4 bases at V and 0 bases at J; junction bases unmatched: 5. DNA for the CDR3: TGCGCCAGCAGTGTCGACAGGGGAGACTCCTACGAGCAGTACTTC. This translates into CASSVDRGDSYEQYF.

This clonotype was observed at least ten times. The rearrangement uses TRBV6-1 and TRBJ1-1; D is perhaps TRBD1 (5 bases). The germline V gene encodes CDR1 MNHNS and CDR2 SASEGT. V lost 8 bases and J 0 bases, leaving 13 bases between the germline ends. This CDR3 comprises 14 residues. CDR3 coding DNA: TGTGCCAGCCTTAGAGACAGTTTGAACACTGAAGCTTTCTTT. It codes for CASLRDSLNTEAFF.

This clonotype was recorded at least ten times. The chain links TRBV4-1 to TRBJ1-1, with 9 bases that match TRBD1. After removal of 5 bases from V and 7 bases from J, the junction contained 5 bases not matched to a gene. The germline V gene encodes CDR1 MGHRA and CDR2 YSYEKL. CDR3 length: 13 residues. The CDR3: CASSYRQGDEAFF. The CDR3 DNA reads TGCGCCAGCAGCTACCGACAGGGGGATGAAGCTTTCTTT.

V usage is TRBV7-9 and J usage is TRBJ1-1; maybe TRBD1 (5 bases). Germline CDR1 and CDR2: SEHNR and FQNEAQ (reference sequence). The CDR3 length is 13 residues. The V and J ends lost 5 bases and 0 bases respectively, with 7 bases between them. This CDR3 reads CASSAGMNTEAFF. The CDR3 DNA reads as TGTGCCAGCAGCGCAGGGATGAACACTGAAGCTTTCTTT.

This clonotype was counted only a few times. The chain joins TRBV4-1 to TRBJ1-2, with D maybe TRBD1 (5 bases). The V gene lost 8 bases and the J gene lost 8 bases, with 18 bases spanning the gap. CDR3 length: 13 amino acids. The germline V gene has CDR1 MGHRA and CDR2 YSYEKL. In DNA, the CDR3 is TGCGCCAGCCGCGGGACTCCCGGGCACGGCTACACCTTC. Its translation is CASRGTPGHGYTF.

This clonotype was seen many times. This rearrangement joins TRBV5-6 to TRBJ2-3; the D gene is possibly TRBD2 (6 bases). Germline V gene sequence: CDR1 SGHDT, CDR2 YYEEEE. The V gene lost 2 bases and the J gene lost 4 bases, with 11 bases spanning the gap. CDR3 length: 14 amino acids. The CDR3 nucleotides read TGTGCCAGCAGCTTCGCAGGGAGGTCAGATACGCAGTATTTT. Amino acids: CASSFAGRSDTQYF.

The J gene is TRBJ2-2, the V gene TRBV5-6; D tentatively fits TRBD1 or TRBD2 (5 bases each). The ends were cut back, 4 bases at V and 3 bases at J, with 13 bases in the middle. Germline V CDR1 and CDR2: SGHDT, YYEEEE. This CDR3 contains 15 residues. The CDR3 is CASSGGPLYTGELFF. The CDR3 DNA reads as TGTGCCAGCAGCGGGGGACCTCTCTACACCGGGGAGCTGTTTTTT.

This clonotype was observed a few times. This chain connects TRBV30 to TRBJ1-1; no definite D call. Between the trimmed V and J ends, which lost 0 bases and 3 bases, there was a span of 8 bases. This CDR3 region has 13 residues. Germline values: CDR1 GTSNPN, CDR2 SVGIG (reference sequence). The DNA for the CDR3 is TGTGCCTGGAGTGTTAATTCGGACACTGAAGCTTTCTTT. This translates into CAWSVNSDTEAFF.

The sample holds many counts of this clonotype. V is TRBV6-2 or TRBV6-3 and J is TRBJ2-4; D ambiguous. The germline V gene has CDR1 MNHEY and CDR2 SVGEGT. V gave up 6 bases and J gave up 12 bases, with 24 bases separating them. This CDR3 comprises 15 residues. CDR3 residues: CASSFDGSQNSPQYF. In DNA, the CDR3 is TGTGCCAGCAGCTTCGACGGTAGCCAAAACAGCCCTCAGTACTTC.

This clonotype was counted at least ten times. The chain uses TRBV7-9 and TRBJ2-1; 8 bases match TRBD1. Germline V gene sequence: CDR1 SEHNR, CDR2 FQNEAQ (reference sequence). The CDR3 runs to 16 residues. J gave up 0 bases and V 7 bases, and 8 bases lay outside the gene matches. The CDR3 DNA is TGTGCCAGCACCGCACCAGGGGGCACCTCCTACAATGAGCAGTTCTTC. Its protein is CASTAPGGTSYNEQFF.

This clonotype has ten or more counts. The rearrangement uses TRBV4-1 and TRBJ2-5; the D is unclear. There are 11 residues in the CDR3. Germline lookup yields CDR1 MGHRA and CDR2 YSYEKL. The ends were cut back, 2 bases at V and 2 bases at J, with 0 bases in the middle. CDR3 DNA: TGCGCCAGCAGCCAACAAGAGACCCAGTACTTC. Amino acids: CASSQQETQYF.

This clonotype was recorded many times. This chain connects TRBV24-1 to TRBJ2-2; no definite D call. There are 14 residues in the CDR3. In germline, CDR1 is KGHDR, CDR2 SFDVKD. V lost 10 bases to trimming and J lost 3 bases, with 14 bases between them. Here the CDR3 DNA reads TGTGCCACTACATCTGAGGCCGACACCGGGGAGCTGTTTTTT. It is translated as CATTSEADTGELFF.